This TCR beta chain was identified in a study of somatic mutations in cytotoxic T cells in rheumatoid arthritis. Overall study context: Blood samples of 25 to 30 ml were drawn from patients (in EDTA) right after diagnosis and before any treatment. Sorting by flow gave nearly 100% purity for some V beta antibody-stained T-cell populations, including V beta1+ cells sequenced for TCRB.

V was clipped by 2 bases and J by 0 bases, with 11 bases between them. Per germline, CDR1 SQVTM and CDR2 ANQGSEA. The CDR3 is 14 residues long. Study-level results: For about an eighth of the 65 patients, a single CD8+ clone accounted for more than 20% of CD8+ cells.

By positive magnetic bead selection, CD4+ and CD8+ cells were isolated, and their purity was checked by flow cytometry. Assay: immunoSEQ multiplex PCR; the TCRdb copy retains only in-frame clones and omits some. Of approximately 18,000 clones listed, approximately 80% are singletons. On this clone: What it recognizes is unknown.

The chain couples TRBV29-1 to TRBJ2-7, with D unresolved. The sequencing sample was made of CD8+ T cells sorted from blood. This TCR derives from an adult with rheumatoid arthritis. CDR3 in amino acids: CSVELTQSSYEQYF. The CDR3 DNA reads TGCAGCGTTGAACTAACCCAGAGCTCCTACGAGCAGTACTTC.